This T cell receptor (beta chain) was retrieved from a study of blood T cell repertoires in COVID-19. Whole-study context: The study drew acute and convalescent COVID-19 samples from the United States, Italy and Spain. The analysed material was cDNA or gDNA that came from T cells, B-cell-depleted T cells, or PBMCs.

As processed by the authors: Cell counts per sample came from amplifying reference gene primers. Some clones are missing from TCRdb's copy, which holds only in-frame ones; the method was immunoSEQ multiplex PCR. That table furnishes V, J and clone size, whereas the DNA furnished D and trimming. The sample has 100,000 or so clones, 70% to 90% seen once; the top ten hold around 2%. The germline V gene has CDR1 ENHRY and CDR2 SYGVKD. V was pared by 0 bases and J by 3 bases, with 6 bases between. The CDR3 extends over 13 amino acids. Sequenced: peripheral blood. The receptor's source is a man aged 45-60 years with active COVID-19. This chain joins TRBV10-3 and TRBJ2-7, with a weak D call TRBD2 (5 bases). The CDR3 DNA reads TGTGCCATCAGTGAGTCCGGGGTCTACGAGCAGTACTTC. It encodes CAISESGVYEQYF.